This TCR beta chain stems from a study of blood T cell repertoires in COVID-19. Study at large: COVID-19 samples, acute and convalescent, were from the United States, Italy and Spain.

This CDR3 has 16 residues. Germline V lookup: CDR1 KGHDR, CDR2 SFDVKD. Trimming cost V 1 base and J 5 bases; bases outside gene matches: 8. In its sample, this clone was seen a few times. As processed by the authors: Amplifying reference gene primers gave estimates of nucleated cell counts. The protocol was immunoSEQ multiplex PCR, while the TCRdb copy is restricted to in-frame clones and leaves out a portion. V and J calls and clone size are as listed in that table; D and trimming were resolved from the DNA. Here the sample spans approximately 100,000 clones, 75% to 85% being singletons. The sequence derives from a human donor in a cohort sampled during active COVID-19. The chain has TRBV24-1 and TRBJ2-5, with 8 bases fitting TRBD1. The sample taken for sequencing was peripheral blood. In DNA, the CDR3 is TGTGCCACCAGTGATTTCAGGGGGCGCTTGGGGGAGACCCAGTACTTC. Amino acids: CATSDFRGRLGETQYF.